The rows below give T cell receptor beta chains drawn from one sample of a study of T cell changes during pregnancy in multiple sclerosis. The assay was immunoSEQ multiplex PCR, and TCRdb's table has in-frame clones only and misses some. The sample has about 50,000 clones; around 94% are singletons. This sample comprised CD8+ T cells from peripheral blood mononuclear cells, obtained before pregnancy. Receptors originate from a female donor with multiple sclerosis, enrolled in a pregnancy study. The CDR3 runs from the conserved cysteine through the conserved F or W. A D gene is named only where the DNA matches it firmly. Rows give clone size only sometimes, using once, few, many, or a class for an expanded clone.

J: TRBJ2-7
size: .
D: TRBD1
V: TRBV30
CDR3: CAWRTGEAYEQYF
DNA: TGTGCCTGGAGAACAGGGGAAGCCTACGAGCAGTACTTC

J: TRBJ1-4
size: .
D: .
V: TRBV11-2
CDR3: CASSLTRGTNEKLFF
DNA: TGTGCCAGCAGCTTGACACGGGGAACTAATGAAAAACTGTTTTTT

J: TRBJ2-7
size: .
D: TRBD1
V: TRBV6-1
CDR3: CASSESRDRGPTYEQYF
DNA: TGTGCCAGCAGTGAAAGTCGGGACAGGGGACCTACCTACGAGCAGTACTTC

J: TRBJ2-7
size: .
D: .
V: TRBV9
CDR3: CASSPGGGTSYEQYF
DNA: TGTGCCAGCAGCCCGGGGGGCGGGACAAGCTACGAGCAGTACTTC

J: TRBJ2-1
size: .
D: .
V: TRBV5-4
CDR3: CASSLIVSNEQFF
DNA: TGTGCCAGCAGCTTAATAGTTTCAAATGAGCAGTTCTTC

J: TRBJ2-1
size: .
D: .
V: TRBV27
CDR3: CASSSQGFEQFF
DNA: TGTGCCAGCAGTTCCCAGGGGTTTGAGCAGTTCTTC

J: TRBJ1-2
size: .
D: .
V: TRBV6-1
CDR3: CASTPRGSWYGYTF
DNA: TGTGCCAGCACCCCCAGGGGCAGCTGGTATGGCTACACCTTC

J: TRBJ2-3
size: .
D: TRBD1
V: TRBV13
CDR3: CASSHPGQGVDTQYF
DNA: TGTGCCAGCAGCCATCCAGGACAGGGGGTAGATACGCAGTATTTT

J: TRBJ1-2
size: .
D: TRBD1
V: TRBV27
CDR3: CASSFFASGGSTGYTF
DNA: TGTGCCAGCAGTTTTTTCGCTTCAGGGGGCAGCACCGGCTACACCTTC

J: TRBJ2-3
size: .
D: .
V: TRBV9
CDR3: CASSVAGVGTDTQYF
DNA: TGTGCCAGCAGCGTAGCTGGAGTAGGTACAGATACGCAGTATTTT

J: TRBJ2-2
size: .
D: TRBD1
V: TRBV2
CDR3: CASVWTGRRTGELFF
DNA: TGTGCCAGCGTATGGACAGGCCGCCGAACCGGGGAGCTGTTTTTT

J: TRBJ2-7
size: once
D: .
V: TRBV5-1
CDR3: CASSLANLGSREEQYF
DNA: TGCGCCAGCAGCTTGGCCAATCTGGGGAGTCGGGAAGAGCAGTACTTC

J: TRBJ1-1
size: once
D: TRBD1
V: TRBV19
CDR3: CASSRTGGTEAFF
DNA: TGTGCCAGTAGTAGGACAGGGGGCACTGAAGCTTTCTTT

J: TRBJ2-7
size: .
D: TRBD2
V: TRBV13
CDR3: CASSFRLAGENEQYF
DNA: TGTGCCAGCAGCTTTCGACTAGCGGGAGAGAACGAGCAGTACTTC

J: TRBJ2-7
size: .
D: .
V: TRBV13
CDR3: CASSLLRYEQYF
DNA: TGTGCCAGCAGCTTACTCCGCTACGAGCAGTACTTC

J: TRBJ2-1
size: .
D: TRBD2
V: TRBV19
CDR3: CASTRAGGNYNEQFF
DNA: TGTGCCAGTACAAGAGCGGGAGGTAACTACAATGAGCAGTTCTTC

J: TRBJ2-4
size: .
D: TRBD2
V: TRBV2
CDR3: CASRGTSGLLAKNIQYF
DNA: TGTGCCAGCAGGGGGACTAGCGGGCTCCTAGCCAAAAACATTCAGTACTTC

J: TRBJ2-7
size: .
D: .
V: TRBV7-2
CDR3: CASSPSGGYEQYF
DNA: TGTGCCAGCAGCCCCTCCGGGGGATACGAGCAGTACTTC

J: TRBJ2-1
size: .
D: TRBD2
V: TRBV7-9
CDR3: CASSLEAGGRLGEQFF
DNA: TGTGCCAGCAGCTTAGAGGCGGGAGGGAGGCTTGGGGAGCAGTTCTTC

J: TRBJ2-5
size: .
D: TRBD1
V: TRBV27
CDR3: CASSFGTGGPQETQYF
DNA: TGTGCCAGCAGTTTCGGGACAGGTGGACCCCAAGAGACCCAGTACTTC

J: TRBJ2-5
size: .
D: TRBD1
V: TRBV19
CDR3: CASSHGTGGAETQYF
DNA: TGTGCCAGTAGTCATGGGACAGGGGGCGCGGAGACCCAGTACTTC

J: TRBJ2-2
size: .
D: TRBD1
V: TRBV13
CDR3: CATVPQTGDDTGELFF
DNA: TGTGCCACCGTCCCTCAGACAGGGGACGACACCGGGGAGCTGTTTTTT

J: TRBJ2-3
size: .
D: TRBD1
V: TRBV15
CDR3: CATSRGQGVPDTQYF
DNA: TGTGCCACCAGCAGAGGACAGGGAGTGCCAGATACGCAGTATTTT

J: TRBJ2-7
size: .
D: .
V: TRBV5-4
CDR3: CASSLKRELSYEQYF
DNA: TGTGCCAGCAGCTTGAAACGGGAACTGTCCTACGAGCAGTACTTC

J: TRBJ1-1
size: medium-sized
D: TRBD1
V: TRBV30
CDR3: CAWREGAGTEAFF
DNA: TGTGCCTGGAGGGAGGGGGCCGGGACTGAAGCTTTCTTT

J: TRBJ2-7
size: .
D: .
V: TRBV11-2
CDR3: CASREGGLTYEQYF
DNA: TGTGCCAGCAGGGAGGGGGGGCTCACCTACGAGCAGTACTTC

J: TRBJ2-7
size: .
D: .
V: TRBV28
CDR3: CASSLPGVTYEQYF
DNA: TGTGCCAGCAGTTTACCAGGGGTGACCTACGAGCAGTACTTC

J: TRBJ2-3
size: .
D: .
V: TRBV13
CDR3: CASSSRRTDTQYF
DNA: TGTGCCAGCAGCTCACGGAGGACAGATACGCAGTATTTT

J: TRBJ1-2
size: .
D: TRBD1
V: TRBV5-1
CDR3: CASSLTGAINYGYTF
DNA: TGCGCCAGCAGCTTGACAGGGGCGATTAACTATGGCTACACCTTC

J: TRBJ2-7
size: .
D: .
V: TRBV7-6
CDR3: CASSLGGDGIYEQYF
DNA: TGTGCCAGCAGCTTAGGGGGGGACGGGATCTACGAGCAGTACTTC

J: TRBJ1-1
size: .
D: TRBD1
V: TRBV28
CDR3: CASIHGTGVGGTEAFF
DNA: TGTGCCAGCATCCACGGGACAGGGGTAGGGGGGACTGAAGCTTTCTTT

J: TRBJ1-2
size: once
D: .
V: TRBV19
CDR3: CASSMGHTGYTF
DNA: TGTGCCAGTAGTATGGGGCATACTGGCTACACCTTC

J: TRBJ2-7
size: .
D: TRBD1
V: TRBV27
CDR3: CASSFSPGQGREQYF
DNA: TGTGCCAGCAGCTTCAGCCCGGGACAGGGACGCGAGCAGTACTTC

J: TRBJ1-4
size: .
D: TRBD1
V: TRBV4-1
CDR3: CASSRLGGTGMDLGEKLFF
DNA: TGCGCCAGCAGCCGGCTGGGGGGGACAGGGATGGATCTTGGTGAAAAACTGTTTTTT

J: TRBJ2-2
size: .
D: .
V: TRBV7-2
CDR3: CASSAVPNTGELFF
DNA: TGTGCCAGCAGCGCGGTACCCAACACCGGGGAGCTGTTTTTT

J: TRBJ2-7
size: .
D: TRBD2
V: TRBV6-1
CDR3: CASSEGLAASYEQYF
DNA: TGTGCCAGCAGTGAAGGACTAGCGGCATCCTACGAGCAGTACTTC

J: TRBJ2-5
size: .
D: TRBD2
V: TRBV2
CDR3: CASSENPLLAAYQETQYF
DNA: TGTGCCAGCAGTGAAAATCCCCTGCTAGCGGCGTACCAAGAGACCCAGTACTTC

J: TRBJ2-1
size: .
D: .
V: TRBV11-2
CDR3: CASSFANNEQFF
DNA: TGTGCCAGCAGCTTCGCTAACAATGAGCAGTTCTTC

J: TRBJ2-7
size: .
D: TRBD2
V: TRBV4-2
CDR3: CASSQVAGTYEQYF
DNA: TGTGCCAGCAGCCAAGTAGCGGGCACCTACGAGCAGTACTTC

J: TRBJ1-1
size: .
D: TRBD1
V: TRBV27
CDR3: CASSPRQGIRGYEAFF
DNA: TGTGCCAGCAGTCCTAGACAGGGGATCCGAGGATACGAAGCTTTCTTT

J: TRBJ1-2
size: once
D: .
V: TRBV21-1
CDR3: CASSKGTGGYTF
DNA: TGTGCCAGCAGCAAAGGGACAGGGGGCTACACCTTC

J: TRBJ2-7
size: .
D: TRBD1
V: TRBV29-1
CDR3: CSVERLGTGAYEQYF
DNA: TGCAGCGTTGAAAGGTTGGGGACAGGGGCCTACGAGCAGTACTTC

J: TRBJ2-4
size: .
D: .
V: TRBV4-1
CDR3: CASSQDPDQRDIQYF
DNA: TGCGCCAGCAGCCAAGATCCGGACCAGAGGGACATTCAGTACTTC

J: TRBJ2-1
size: .
D: TRBD2
V: TRBV7-6
CDR3: CASSLLAGGSYNEQFF
DNA: TGTGCCAGCAGCTTACTAGCGGGAGGCTCCTACAATGAGCAGTTCTTC

J: TRBJ1-1
size: .
D: .
V: TRBV21-1
CDR3: CASSNQDSRSTEAFF
DNA: TGTGCCAGCAGCAACCAGGACAGCCGAAGCACTGAAGCTTTCTTT

J: TRBJ2-1
size: .
D: TRBD1
V: TRBV5-8
CDR3: CASSSGTATYNEQFF
DNA: TGTGCCAGCAGCTCCGGGACAGCGACCTACAATGAGCAGTTCTTC

J: TRBJ1-1
size: once
D: .
V: TRBV7-6
CDR3: CASSLVLPWGHTEAFF
DNA: TGTGCCAGCAGCTTAGTACTCCCGTGGGGGCACACTGAAGCTTTCTTT

J: TRBJ1-2
size: .
D: TRBD1
V: TRBV27
CDR3: CASSLSGQNLYGYTF
DNA: TGTGCCAGCAGTTTATCGGGACAGAACCTCTATGGCTACACCTTC

J: TRBJ2-3
size: .
D: TRBD2
V: TRBV30
CDR3: CAWSVLAGESDTQYF
DNA: TGTGCCTGGAGCGTTCTGGCGGGAGAGTCAGATACGCAGTATTTT

J: TRBJ2-7
size: few
D: TRBD2
V: TRBV4-2
CDR3: CASSQGLADSYEQYF
DNA: TGTGCCAGCAGCCAGGGACTAGCGGATTCCTACGAGCAGTACTTC

J: TRBJ2-7
size: .
D: .
V: TRBV2
CDR3: CASSDFGEQYF
DNA: TGTGCCAGCAGTGATTTCGGCGAGCAGTACTTC

J: TRBJ2-5
size: .
D: TRBD2
V: TRBV27
CDR3: CASIAGGGETQYF
DNA: TGTGCCAGCATAGCGGGAGGAGGGGAGACCCAGTACTTC

J: TRBJ1-3
size: .
D: TRBD1
V: TRBV19
CDR3: CASSPDRAGTGNTIYF
DNA: TGTGCCAGTAGTCCGGACAGGGCAGGCACTGGAAACACCATATATTTT

J: TRBJ1-2
size: .
D: TRBD1
V: TRBV9
CDR3: CASSAIGDSRGYTF
DNA: TGTGCCAGCAGCGCGATAGGGGACAGTAGAGGCTACACCTTC

J: TRBJ1-6
size: .
D: .
V: TRBV9
CDR3: CASSGGGWGLSPLHF
DNA: TGTGCCAGCAGCGGAGGAGGGTGGGGCTTGTCACCCCTCCACTTT

J: TRBJ1-1
size: .
D: TRBD1
V: TRBV4-1
CDR3: CASSLRTGDVQGTEAFF
DNA: TGCGCCAGCAGCCTTCGGACAGGGGACGTCCAGGGAACTGAAGCTTTCTTT

J: TRBJ2-7
size: .
D: .
V: TRBV19
CDR3: CASSFGGGYEQYF
DNA: TGTGCCAGTAGTTTTGGAGGTGGCTACGAGCAGTACTTC

J: TRBJ1-1
size: .
D: .
V: TRBV29-1
CDR3: CSAETGPTEAFF
DNA: TGCAGCGCAGAAACAGGGCCCACTGAAGCTTTCTTT

J: TRBJ2-1
size: once
D: TRBD2
V: TRBV9
CDR3: CASSVDERGLYNEQFF
DNA: TGTGCCAGCAGCGTAGACGAGCGGGGACTATACAATGAGCAGTTCTTC